This TCR beta chain was retrieved from a study of T cells in Graves' hyperthyroidism and ophthalmopathy. The study's findings and limits: Before onset, by a median of around six months, the model predicted ophthalmopathy. Stable hyperthyroidism was separated from ophthalmopathy by a model based on 13 V-J features. Clonotypes that were expanded in thyroid above 0.001 mostly appeared in blood too.

Researchers took RNA transcripts and amplified the TCR beta CDR3 regions from them. The HTBI primer set was used in a first-round RT-PCR of the TCR CDR3. Using its own MiXCR run on the multiplex PCR reads, TCRdb lists one record per CDR3 protein. The table has 500,000 to 600,000 distinct CDR3 sequences, just over 45% seen once. Note on this clonotype: The antigen is not known.

Together with thyroid ultrasound, orbital computed tomography, serum thyroxine and TRAb, clinical symptoms were used for diagnoses. The CDR3 is 15 residues long. The V segment lost 11 bases and the J segment 0 bases; nucleotides outside the gene matches: 9. This sequence was found in a woman between 18 and 29 years old with Graves' hyperthyroidism. Sequencing was carried out using peripheral blood or thyroid tissue (not recorded which). The gene calls are TRBV12-3 or TRBV12-4 and TRBJ2-2; 7 positions agree with TRBD2. CDR3 bases: TGTGCCGGGGCCGGGGGGAGCGCGAACACCGGGGAGCTGTTTTTT. Translation: CAGAGGSANTGELFF.